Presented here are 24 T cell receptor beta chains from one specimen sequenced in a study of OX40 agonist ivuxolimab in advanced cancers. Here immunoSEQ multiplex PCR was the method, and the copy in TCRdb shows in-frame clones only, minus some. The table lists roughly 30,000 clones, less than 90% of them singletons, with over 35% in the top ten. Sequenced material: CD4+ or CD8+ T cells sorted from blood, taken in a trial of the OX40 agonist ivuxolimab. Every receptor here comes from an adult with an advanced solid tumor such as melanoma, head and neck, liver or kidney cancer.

The CDR3 spells CASSYSGGQRNYGYTF. The CDR3 DNA reads as TGTGCCAGCAGTTACTCGGGGGGGCAGAGGAACTATGGCTACACCTTC. V usage is TRBV6-5 and J usage is TRBJ1-2, with a tentative D call TRBD1 (6 bases). Per germline, CDR1 MNHEY and CDR2 SVGAGI. The length of the CDR3 is 16 residues. With 0 bases removed from V and 2 bases from J, the gap between germline ends came to 13 bases.

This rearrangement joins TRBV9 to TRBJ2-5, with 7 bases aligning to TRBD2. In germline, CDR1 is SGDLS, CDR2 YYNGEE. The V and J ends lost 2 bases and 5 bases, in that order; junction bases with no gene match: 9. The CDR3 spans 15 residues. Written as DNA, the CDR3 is TGTGCCAGCAGCGTCGAGGGAGGGCCGGGGGAGACCCAGTACTTC. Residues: CASSVEGGPGETQYF.

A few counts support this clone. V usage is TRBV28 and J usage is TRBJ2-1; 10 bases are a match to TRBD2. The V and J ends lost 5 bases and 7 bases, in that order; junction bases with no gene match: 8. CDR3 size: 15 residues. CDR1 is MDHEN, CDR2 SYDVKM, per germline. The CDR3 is CASSRGTSEANEQFF. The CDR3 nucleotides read TGTGCCAGCAGTCGGGGGACTAGCGAGGCGAATGAGCAGTTCTTC.

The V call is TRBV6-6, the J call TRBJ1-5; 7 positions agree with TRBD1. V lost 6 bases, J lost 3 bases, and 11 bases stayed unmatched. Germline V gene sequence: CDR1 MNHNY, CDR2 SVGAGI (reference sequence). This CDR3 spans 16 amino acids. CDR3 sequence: CASRPKQGPNNQPQHF. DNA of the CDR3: TGTGCCAGCAGGCCGAAACAGGGGCCAAACAATCAGCCCCAGCATTTT.

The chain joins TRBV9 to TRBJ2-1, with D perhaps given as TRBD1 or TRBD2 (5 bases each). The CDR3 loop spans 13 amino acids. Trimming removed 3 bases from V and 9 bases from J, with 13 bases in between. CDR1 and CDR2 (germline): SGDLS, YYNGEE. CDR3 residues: CASSARDPGEQFF. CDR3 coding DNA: TGTGCCAGCAGCGCCCGGGACCCCGGTGAGCAGTTCTTC.

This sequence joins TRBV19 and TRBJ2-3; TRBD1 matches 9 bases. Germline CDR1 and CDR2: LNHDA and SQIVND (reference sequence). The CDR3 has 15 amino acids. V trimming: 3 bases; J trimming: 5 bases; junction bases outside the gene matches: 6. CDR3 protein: CASSIVTGGGDTQYF. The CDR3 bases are TGTGCCAGTAGTATTGTGACAGGGGGGGGAGATACGCAGTATTTT.

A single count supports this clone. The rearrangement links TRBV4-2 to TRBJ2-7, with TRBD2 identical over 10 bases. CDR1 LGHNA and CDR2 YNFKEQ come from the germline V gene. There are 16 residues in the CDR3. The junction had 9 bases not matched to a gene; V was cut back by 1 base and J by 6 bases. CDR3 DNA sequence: TGTGCCAGCAGCCAAGCCCCGGGACTAGCGACTAGCGAGCAGTACTTC. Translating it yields CASSQAPGLATSEQYF.

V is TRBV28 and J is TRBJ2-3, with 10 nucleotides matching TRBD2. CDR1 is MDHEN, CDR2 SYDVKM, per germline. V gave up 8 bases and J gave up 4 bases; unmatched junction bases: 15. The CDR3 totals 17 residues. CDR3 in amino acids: CASGRWMASGSADTQYF. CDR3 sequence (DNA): TGTGCCAGCGGTCGGTGGATGGCTAGCGGGAGTGCAGATACGCAGTATTTT.

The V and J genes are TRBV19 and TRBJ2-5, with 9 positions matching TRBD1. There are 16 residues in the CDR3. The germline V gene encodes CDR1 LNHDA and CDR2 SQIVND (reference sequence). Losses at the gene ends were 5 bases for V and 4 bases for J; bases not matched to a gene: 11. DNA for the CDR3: TGTGCCAGTAGTGCGGACAGGGGACAGACAGGAGAGACCCAGTACTTC. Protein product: CASSADRGQTGETQYF.

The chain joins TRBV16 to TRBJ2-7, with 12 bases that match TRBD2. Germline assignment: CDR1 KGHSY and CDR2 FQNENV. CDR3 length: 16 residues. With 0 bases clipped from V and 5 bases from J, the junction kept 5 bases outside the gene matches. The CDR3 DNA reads TGTGCCAGCAGCCAATCCCTAGCGGGAGGGCCCCACGAGCAGTACTTC. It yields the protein CASSQSLAGGPHEQYF.

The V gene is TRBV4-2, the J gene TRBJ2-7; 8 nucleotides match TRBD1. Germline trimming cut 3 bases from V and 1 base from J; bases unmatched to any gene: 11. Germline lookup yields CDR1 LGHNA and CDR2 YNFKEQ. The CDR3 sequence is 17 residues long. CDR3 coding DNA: TGTGCCAGCAGCCAGGGTGGACAGGGCCTCCCTTCCTACGAGCAGTACTTC. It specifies CASSQGGQGLPSYEQYF.

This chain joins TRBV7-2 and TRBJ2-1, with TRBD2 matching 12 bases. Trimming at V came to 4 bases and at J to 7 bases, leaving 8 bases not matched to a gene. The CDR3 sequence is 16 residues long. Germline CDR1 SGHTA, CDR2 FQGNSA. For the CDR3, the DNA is TGTGCCAGCAGCTCGGCCGGACTAGCGGGGAAGAATGAGCAGTTCTTC. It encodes CASSSAGLAGKNEQFF.

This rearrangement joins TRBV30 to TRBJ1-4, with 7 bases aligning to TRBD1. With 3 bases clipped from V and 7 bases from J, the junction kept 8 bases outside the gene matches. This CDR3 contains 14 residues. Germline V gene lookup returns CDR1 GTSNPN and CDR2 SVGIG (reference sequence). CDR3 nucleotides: TGTGCCTGGAGCGCCGGGTCAGGGGGTGAAAAACTGTTTTTT. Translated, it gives CAWSAGSGGEKLFF.

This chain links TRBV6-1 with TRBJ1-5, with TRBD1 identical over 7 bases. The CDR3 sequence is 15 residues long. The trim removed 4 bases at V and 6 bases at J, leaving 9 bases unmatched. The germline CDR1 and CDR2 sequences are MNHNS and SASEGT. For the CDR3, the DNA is TGTGCCAGCAGTGTAGACAGGGACCCTCTTCAGCCCCAGCATTTT. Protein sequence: CASSVDRDPLQPQHF.

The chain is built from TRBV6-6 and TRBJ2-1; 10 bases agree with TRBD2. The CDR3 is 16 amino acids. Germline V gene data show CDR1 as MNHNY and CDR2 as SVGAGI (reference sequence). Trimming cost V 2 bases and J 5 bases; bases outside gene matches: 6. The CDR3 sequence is CASSYAVAGGDNEQFF. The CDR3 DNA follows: TGTGCCAGCAGTTACGCGGTAGCGGGAGGAGACAATGAGCAGTTCTTC.

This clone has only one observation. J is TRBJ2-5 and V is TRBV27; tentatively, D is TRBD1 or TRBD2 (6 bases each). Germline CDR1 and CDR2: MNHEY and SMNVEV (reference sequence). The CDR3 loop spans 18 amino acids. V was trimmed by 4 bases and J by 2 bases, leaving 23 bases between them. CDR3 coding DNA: TGTGCCAGCAGTTCCCTCTTTGGAAGAAGGGGGACTCAAGAGACCCAGTACTTC. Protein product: CASSSLFGRRGTQETQYF.

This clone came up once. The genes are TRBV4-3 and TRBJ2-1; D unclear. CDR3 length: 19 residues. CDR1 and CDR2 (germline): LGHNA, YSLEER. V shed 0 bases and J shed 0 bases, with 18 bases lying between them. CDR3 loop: CASSQDIGRRLSSYNEQFF. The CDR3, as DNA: TGCGCCAGCAGCCAAGATATCGGCAGAAGACTGAGCTCCTACAATGAGCAGTTCTTC.

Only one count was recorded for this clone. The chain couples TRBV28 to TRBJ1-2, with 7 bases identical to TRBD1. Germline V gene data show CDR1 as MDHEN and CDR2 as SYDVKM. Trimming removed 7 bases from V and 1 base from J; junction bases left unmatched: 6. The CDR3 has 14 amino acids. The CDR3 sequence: CASTDGQVNYGYTF. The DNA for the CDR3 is TGTGCCAGCACCGACGGACAGGTTAACTATGGCTACACCTTC.

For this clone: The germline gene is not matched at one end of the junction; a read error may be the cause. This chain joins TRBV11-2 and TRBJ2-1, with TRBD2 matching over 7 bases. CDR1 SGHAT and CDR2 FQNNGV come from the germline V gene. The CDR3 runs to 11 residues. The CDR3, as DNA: TGTGCCGGCAGCTTAAGGCGGGAGCAGATCTTC. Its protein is CAGSLRREQIF.

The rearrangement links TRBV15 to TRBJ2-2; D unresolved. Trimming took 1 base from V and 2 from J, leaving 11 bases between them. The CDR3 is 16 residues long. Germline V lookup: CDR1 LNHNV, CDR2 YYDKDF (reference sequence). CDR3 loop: CATSRGKAVNTGELFF. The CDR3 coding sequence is TGTGCCACCAGCAGAGGAAAGGCAGTCAACACCGGGGAGCTGTTTTTT.

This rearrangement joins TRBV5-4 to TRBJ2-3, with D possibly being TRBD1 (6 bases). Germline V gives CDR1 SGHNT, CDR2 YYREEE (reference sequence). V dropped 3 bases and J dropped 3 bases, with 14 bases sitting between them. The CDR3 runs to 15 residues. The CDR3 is CASSSRTAKTDTQYF. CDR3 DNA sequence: TGTGCCAGCAGCTCAAGGACAGCGAAAACAGATACGCAGTATTTT. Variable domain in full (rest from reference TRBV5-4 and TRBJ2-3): ETGVTQSPTHLIKTRGQQVTLRCSSQSGHNTVSWYQQALGQGPQFIFQYYREEENGRGNFPPRFSGLQFPNYSSELNVNALELDDSALYLCASSSRTAKTDTQYFGPGTRLTVL.

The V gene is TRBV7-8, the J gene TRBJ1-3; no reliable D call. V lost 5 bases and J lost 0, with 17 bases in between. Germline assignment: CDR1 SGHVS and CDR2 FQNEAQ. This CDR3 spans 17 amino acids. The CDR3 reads CASSRPRSGGSGNTIYF. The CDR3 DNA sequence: TGTGCCAGCAGCAGGCCCAGGAGTGGTGGCTCTGGAAACACCATATATTTT. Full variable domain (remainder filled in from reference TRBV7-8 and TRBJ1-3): GAGVSQSPRYKVAKRGQDVALRCDPISGHVSLFWYQQALGQGPEFLTYFQNEAQLDKSGLPSDRFFAERPEGSVSTLKIQRTQQEDSAVYLCASSRPRSGGSGNTIYFGEGSWLTVV.

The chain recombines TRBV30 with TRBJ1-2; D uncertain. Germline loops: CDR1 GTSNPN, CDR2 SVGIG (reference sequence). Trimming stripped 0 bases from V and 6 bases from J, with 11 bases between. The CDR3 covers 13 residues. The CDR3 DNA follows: TGTGCCTGGAGTGTAATGTACAGCGATGGCTACACCTTC. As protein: CAWSVMYSDGYTF.

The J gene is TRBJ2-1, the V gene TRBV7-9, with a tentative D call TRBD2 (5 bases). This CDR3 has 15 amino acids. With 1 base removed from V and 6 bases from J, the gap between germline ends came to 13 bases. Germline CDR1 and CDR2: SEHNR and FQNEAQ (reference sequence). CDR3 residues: CASSLGFSVGNEQFF. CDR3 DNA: TGTGCCAGCAGCTTAGGCTTTAGCGTCGGCAATGAGCAGTTCTTC. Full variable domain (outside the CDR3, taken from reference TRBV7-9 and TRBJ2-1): DTGVSQNPRHKITKRGQNVTFRCDPISEHNRLYWYRQTLGQGPEFLTYFQNEAQLEKSRLLSDRFSAERPKGSFSTLEIQRTEQGDSAMYLCASSLGFSVGNEQFFGPGTRLTVL.